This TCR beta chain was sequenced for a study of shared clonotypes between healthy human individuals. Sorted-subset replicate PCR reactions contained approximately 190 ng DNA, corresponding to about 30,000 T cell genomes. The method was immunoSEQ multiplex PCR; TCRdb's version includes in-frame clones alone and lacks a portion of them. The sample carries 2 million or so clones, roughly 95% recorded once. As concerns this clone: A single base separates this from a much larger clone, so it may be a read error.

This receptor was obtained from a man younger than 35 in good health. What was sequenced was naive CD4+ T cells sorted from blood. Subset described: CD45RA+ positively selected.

The CDR3 DNA reads as TGCAGCGTTGCCACAGGGACGGGTGGCTACACCTTC. Amino acid sequence: CSVATGTGGYTF. This chain uses TRBV29-1 with TRBJ1-2; maybe TRBD1 (6 bases). V lost 4 bases and J 7 bases, leaving 13 bases between the germline ends. The germline CDR1 and CDR2 sequences are SQVTM and ANQGSEA. The CDR3 consists of 12 residues.